This passage covers 9 T cell receptor beta chains from one sample sequenced in a study of T cells in Graves' hyperthyroidism and ophthalmopathy. The TCR beta CDR3 regions underwent amplification using RNA transcripts as the source. Carried out on the TCR CDR3, a first-round RT-PCR used the HTBI primer set. TCRdb independently ran MiXCR on the multiplex PCR reads; one entry per CDR3 protein. This table has approximately 630,000 distinct CDR3 sequences, roughly 16% appearing once. The sample was blood. These receptors originate from a woman in her 30s with Graves' hyperthyroidism.

In this sample, this clonotype turned up a few times. The rearrangement joins TRBV30 to TRBJ2-7; D is ambiguous. This CDR3 is 12 amino acids long. Germline CDR1 is GTSNPN and CDR2 is SVGIG (reference sequence). V lost 5 bases, J lost 0 bases, and 8 bases lay in between. DNA for the CDR3: TGTGCCTGGGGAACCAGCTCCTACGAGCAGTACTTC. Its protein product is CAWGTSSYEQYF.

The chain has TRBV27 and TRBJ2-1, with D possibly being TRBD1 (6 bases). The CDR3 covers 12 residues. With 8 bases removed from V and 9 bases from J, the gap between germline ends came to 14 bases. Germline-derived CDR1 and CDR2 are MNHEY and SMNVEV (reference sequence). The DNA of the CDR3 is TGTGCCAGCGCTTACAGGGTCGTTGAGCAGTTCTTC. It yields the protein CASAYRVVEQFF.

This chain uses TRBV20-1 with TRBJ2-4; 7 positions agree with TRBD2. The V segment lost 3 bases and the J segment 7 bases; nucleotides outside the gene matches: 6. The germline gives CDR1 DFQATT, CDR2 SNEGSKA (reference sequence). This CDR3 is built from 13 residues. The CDR3 protein is CSASGGGVNIQYF. The CDR3 DNA sequence: TGCAGTGCTAGTGGGGGGGGAGTGAACATTCAGTACTTC.

This clonotype was detected a few times. A much larger clone differs by one base, so this may be a read error. V and J are TRBV6-2 or TRBV6-3 and TRBJ2-2; D remains unclear. Trimming removed 4 bases from V and 4 bases from J, with 4 bases in between. Germline V gene sequence: CDR1 MNHEY, CDR2 SVGEGT. The CDR3 sequence is 12 residues long. The DNA of the CDR3 is TGTGCCAGCAGTTCCCTCACCGGGGAGCTGTTTTTT. It specifies CASSSLTGELFF.

This clonotype has at least ten counts. CDR3 DNA sequence: TGTGCCAGCAGCCTAACAGGCGGGAGGCGCTCCTACGAGCAGTACTTC. This sequence encodes CASSLTGGRRSYEQYF. This chain connects TRBV7-2 to TRBJ2-7; 8 bases map to TRBD2. The CDR3 contains 16 residues. The germline V gene encodes CDR1 SGHTA and CDR2 FQGNSA. Trimming at V came to 5 bases and at J to 0 bases, leaving 9 bases not matched to a gene.

This clonotype was detected many times. The chain combines TRBV28 with TRBJ2-2; no firm D call. Trimming cost V 7 bases and J 1 base, with 7 bases left between them. This CDR3 contains 13 residues. CDR1 is MDHEN and CDR2 is SYDVKM in the germline V gene. The CDR3: CASTPENTGELFF. The CDR3 region has the DNA TGTGCCAGCACCCCTGAGAACACCGGGGAGCTGTTTTTT.

Only a few counts were recorded for this clonotype. This sequence joins TRBV5-1 and TRBJ2-1, with 7 bases that match TRBD2. The CDR3 is made up of 16 amino acids. After removal of 0 bases from V and 4 bases from J, the junction contained 7 bases not matched to a gene. CDR1 and CDR2 from the germline V gene are SGHRS and YFSETQ. In DNA form, the CDR3 reads TGCGCCAGCAGCTTGGCCGGAATAGCGGGTTACAATGAGCAGTTCTTC. Encoded protein: CASSLAGIAGYNEQFF.

The chain uses TRBV7-6 and TRBJ2-7; TRBD2 is a possible D gene (6 bases). The V end lost 5 bases, the J end lost 4 bases, and 15 bases lay between the germline ends. The CDR3 has 14 residues. Germline CDR1 and CDR2: SGHVS and FNYEAQ. CDR3 in amino acids: CASSAGGAVYEQYF. CDR3 bases: TGTGCCAGCAGCGCCGGCGGGGCCGTTTACGAGCAGTACTTC.

In its sample, this clonotype was seen a few times. This chain uses TRBV4-1 with TRBJ2-7; TRBD2 agrees at 10 bases. Germline CDR1 is MGHRA and CDR2 is YSYEKL. The CDR3 has 17 amino acids. V shed 1 base and J 1 base; nucleotides not matched to a gene: 7. In DNA form, the CDR3 reads TGCGCCAGCAGCCAAGTCACCGGGACTAGCGTATCCTACGAGCAGTACTTC. Residues: CASSQVTGTSVSYEQYF.